This T cell receptor (beta chain) was observed in a study of blood T cells in healthy people across ages. This clonotype came up a few times. It was with a sample-barcoded 5' primer and a J-beta primer mix that a second PCR of roughly 6 to 12 cycles was run. TCRdb reprocessed the 5' RACE reads with MiXCR, giving one entry per CDR3 protein. The sample includes over 600,000 distinct CDR3 sequences, just over 55% of them seen just once. V lost 3 bases and J 6 bases, leaving 8 bases between the germline ends. Germline V gene lookup returns CDR1 KGHSH and CDR2 LQKENI. The CDR3 runs 12 residues. Sequences were obtained from blood. The rearrangement uses TRBV18 and TRBJ1-1, with a tentative D call TRBD1 (5 bases). This receptor was identified in a man in his forties in good health. CDR3 coding DNA: TGTGCCAGCTCACCCGGGGCAGCTGAAGCTTTCTTT. Protein sequence: CASSPGAAEAFF.